Following are 13 T cell receptor beta chains from one sample sequenced in a study of shared clonotypes between healthy human individuals. Measured with immunoSEQ multiplex PCR; TCRdb has only the in-frame clones, and not every one. The data hold over 2,000,000 clones, with around 93% observed a single time. Naive CD8 cells comprised CD45RO-negative, CCR7-positively selected cells, excluding terminally differentiated effector memory CD45RA+ cells. The sequenced sample was naive CD8+ T cells from PBMCs. The receptors were gathered from a man in his late teens or twenties in good health. Some clones in this sample may be carry-over from other donors' samples.

V gene TRBV27 combines with J gene TRBJ1-5, with D unresolved. CDR3 size: 13 residues. From germline, CDR1 is MNHEY and CDR2 SMNVEV (reference sequence). V was trimmed by 0 bases and J by 11 bases, leaving 11 bases between them. CDR3 region: CASSLSPESSQHF. The DNA for the CDR3 is TGTGCCAGCAGTTTATCCCCTGAGTCCTCCCAGCATTTT.

The rearrangement joins TRBV6-6 to TRBJ2-1, with a possible D match to TRBD2 (5 bases). The CDR3 covers 12 residues. Between the trimmed V and J ends, which lost 10 bases and 3 bases, there was a span of 10 bases. The germline gives CDR1 MNHNY, CDR2 SVGAGI (reference sequence). CDR3 sequence reads: CAITGFYNEQFF. CDR3 DNA sequence: TGTGCCATCACGGGGTTCTACAATGAGCAGTTCTTC.

The rearrangement joins TRBV11-2 to TRBJ2-2, with D perhaps TRBD1 (7 bases). The ends were cut back, 5 bases at V and 4 bases at J, with 17 bases in the middle. Germline assignment: CDR1 SGHAT and CDR2 FQNNGV. This CDR3 contains 16 residues. CDR3 in DNA: TGTGCCAGCAGCCCCCTGGCGGGACAGAGCACCGGGGAGCTGTTTTTT. This gives the protein CASSPLAGQSTGELFF.

In regard to this clone: The identical CDR3 is also encoded by other nucleotide sequences in the sample. The V gene is TRBV10-3, the J gene TRBJ2-7; 14 positions agree with TRBD2. Germline CDR1 is ENHRY and CDR2 is SYGVKD. CDR3 length: 15 residues. Trimming removed 3 bases from V and 3 bases from J; junction bases left unmatched: 1. The CDR3 bases are TGTGCCATCAGTGACGGGACTAGCGGGAGCTACGAGCAGTACTTC. Translating gives CAISDGTSGSYEQYF.

The gene calls are TRBV5-6 and TRBJ1-3, with D possibly matching TRBD1 (5 bases). Germline CDR1 SGHDT, CDR2 YYEEEE. V lost 4 bases to trimming and J lost 15 bases, with 14 bases between them. CDR3 length: 11 amino acids. CDR3 protein: CASSQGGTEYF. The CDR3 DNA reads TGTGCCAGCAGCCAGGGTGGGACGGAATATTTT.

This sequence joins TRBV4-1 and TRBJ2-4; D not certain. Trimming left V 5 bases short and J 0 bases short, with 11 bases between. There are 15 residues in the CDR3. Germline loops: CDR1 MGHRA, CDR2 YSYEKL. The CDR3 loop is CASSWTVIAKNIQYF. The CDR3 DNA follows: TGCGCCAGCAGCTGGACGGTGATAGCCAAAAACATTCAGTACTTC.

The chain links TRBV19 to TRBJ2-1; 10 nucleotides match TRBD2. The CDR3 loop spans 15 amino acids. The V segment lost 7 bases and the J segment 8 bases; nucleotides outside the gene matches: 11. Per the germline V gene, CDR1 is LNHDA and CDR2 is SQIVND (reference sequence). The CDR3 sequence is CASNIVGLAGDEQFF. The CDR3 DNA reads TGTGCCAGTAACATAGTCGGTCTAGCGGGAGATGAGCAGTTCTTC.

CDR3 region: CASRPLVTSATGELFF. In DNA form, the CDR3 reads TGTGCCAGCAGGCCCCTGGTGACTAGCGCGACCGGGGAGCTGTTTTTT. The rearrangement joins TRBV28 to TRBJ2-2, with 8 bases lining up with TRBD2. This CDR3 spans 16 amino acids. Losses at the gene ends were 6 bases for V and 5 bases for J; bases not matched to a gene: 11. Germline V gene lookup returns CDR1 MDHEN and CDR2 SYDVKM.

This clone turned up a few times. This chain joins TRBV11-2 and TRBJ1-3; possible D gene TRBD1, 5 bases. CDR1 is SGHAT and CDR2 is FQNNGV in the germline V gene. CDR3 length equals 15 residues. Trimming took 5 bases from V and 0 from J, leaving 11 bases between them. In nucleotides, the CDR3 is TGTGCCAGCAGCCGACAGCAGAGCTCTGGAAACACCATATATTTT. This gives the protein CASSRQQSSGNTIYF.

The CDR3 sequence: CASSLLGLSGTDTQYF. CDR3 nucleotides: TGTGCCAGCAGTTTGTTGGGACTCTCCGGGACAGATACGCAGTATTTT. The gene calls are TRBV27 and TRBJ2-3, with a tentative D call TRBD2 (6 bases). Trimming shortened V by 3 bases and J by 3 bases, and 16 bases separated the two germline ends. Germline values: CDR1 MNHEY, CDR2 SMNVEV (reference sequence). The CDR3 has 16 amino acids.

The V and J genes are TRBV7-8 and TRBJ2-1; no clear D gene. V gave up 5 bases and J gave up 1 base, with 15 bases separating them. The CDR3 has 16 amino acids. Germline V lookup: CDR1 SGHVS, CDR2 FQNEAQ. CDR3 in amino acids: CASSLPRDGSYNEQFF. Written as DNA, the CDR3 is TGTGCCAGCAGCCTCCCCCGAGACGGATCCTACAATGAGCAGTTCTTC.

V gene TRBV19 combines with J gene TRBJ2-7; the D gene is possibly TRBD1 (6 bases). The CDR3 runs 12 residues. Germline-derived CDR1 and CDR2 are LNHDA and SQIVND (reference sequence). V was trimmed by 10 bases and J by 3 bases, leaving 13 bases between them. The CDR3 sequence: CATPDSIYEQYF. The CDR3, as DNA: TGTGCCACCCCGGACAGTATCTACGAGCAGTACTTC.

V usage is TRBV4-3 and J usage is TRBJ2-7, with D perhaps TRBD2 (5 bases). With 0 bases removed from V and 1 base from J, the gap between germline ends came to 10 bases. CDR1 and CDR2 from the germline V gene are LGHNA and YSLEER. CDR3 size: 15 residues. For the CDR3, the DNA is TGCGCCAGCAGCCAAGATAGGCTAGCTTCCTACGAGCAGTACTTC. Translated, it gives CASSQDRLASYEQYF.